This T cell receptor (beta chain) was obtained from a study of blood T cell repertoires in COVID-19. Trimming removed 7 bases from V and 3 bases from J; junction bases left unmatched: 14. The CDR3 has 18 residues. Germline loops: CDR1 SGDLS, CDR2 YYNGEE. Assay: immunoSEQ multiplex PCR; the TCRdb copy retains only in-frame clones and omits some. The table includes about 190,000 clones, less than 80% detected once. This receptor was identified in a woman aged 50 to 60 with acute or convalescent COVID-19. Sequenced input: peripheral blood. The genes are TRBV9 and TRBJ2-6; 9 bases are a match to TRBD1. CDR3 bases: TGTGCCAGCCGATTCAGTCGGACAGGGGTAGGTGGGGCCAACGTCCTGACTTTC. Protein sequence: CASRFSRTGVGGANVLTF.